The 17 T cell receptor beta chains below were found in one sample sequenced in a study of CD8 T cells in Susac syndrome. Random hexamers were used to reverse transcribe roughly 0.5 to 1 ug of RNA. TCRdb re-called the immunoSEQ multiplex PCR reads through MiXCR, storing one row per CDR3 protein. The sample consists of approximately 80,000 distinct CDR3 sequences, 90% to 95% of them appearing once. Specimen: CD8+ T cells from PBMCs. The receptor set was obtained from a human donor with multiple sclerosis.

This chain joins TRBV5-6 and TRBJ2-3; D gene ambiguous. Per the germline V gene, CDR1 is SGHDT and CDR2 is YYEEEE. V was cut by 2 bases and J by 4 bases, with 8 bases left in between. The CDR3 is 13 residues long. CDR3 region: CASSFGSADTQYF. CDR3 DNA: TGTGCCAGCAGCTTCGGTTCCGCAGATACGCAGTATTTT.

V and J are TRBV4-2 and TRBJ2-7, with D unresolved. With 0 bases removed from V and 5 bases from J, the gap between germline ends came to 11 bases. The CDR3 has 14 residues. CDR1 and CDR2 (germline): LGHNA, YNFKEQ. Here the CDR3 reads CASSQDSGWDEQYF. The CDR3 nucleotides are TGTGCCAGCAGCCAAGATTCTGGTTGGGACGAGCAGTACTTC.

The CDR3 loop reads CASSYSGLAGGPQETQYF. Written as DNA, the CDR3 is TGTGCCAGCAGTTACTCGGGACTAGCGGGAGGGCCACAAGAGACCCAGTACTTC. The gene calls are TRBV6-5 and TRBJ2-5; 16 positions match TRBD2. This CDR3 comprises 18 residues. The trim removed 0 bases at V and 2 bases at J, leaving 3 bases unmatched. Germline CDR1 MNHEY, CDR2 SVGAGI.

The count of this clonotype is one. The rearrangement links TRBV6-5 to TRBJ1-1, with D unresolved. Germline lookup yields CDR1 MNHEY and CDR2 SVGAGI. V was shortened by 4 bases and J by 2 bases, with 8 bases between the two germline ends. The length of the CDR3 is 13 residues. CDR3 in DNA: TGTGCCAGCAGTTTAAACGTTAACACTGAAGCTTTCTTT. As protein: CASSLNVNTEAFF.

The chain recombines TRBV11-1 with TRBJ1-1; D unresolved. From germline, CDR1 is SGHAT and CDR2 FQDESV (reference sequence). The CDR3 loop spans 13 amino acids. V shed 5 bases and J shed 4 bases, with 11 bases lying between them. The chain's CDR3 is CASSIGPRTEAFF. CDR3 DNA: TGTGCCAGCAGCATAGGACCGCGCACTGAAGCTTTCTTT.

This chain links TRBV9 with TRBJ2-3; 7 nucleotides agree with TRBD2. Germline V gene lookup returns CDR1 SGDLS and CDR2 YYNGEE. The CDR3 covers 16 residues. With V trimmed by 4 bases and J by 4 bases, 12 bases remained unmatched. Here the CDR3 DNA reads TGTGCCAGCAGCCGAGGAGGACTAGTGATGTCAGATACGCAGTATTTT. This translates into CASSRGGLVMSDTQYF.

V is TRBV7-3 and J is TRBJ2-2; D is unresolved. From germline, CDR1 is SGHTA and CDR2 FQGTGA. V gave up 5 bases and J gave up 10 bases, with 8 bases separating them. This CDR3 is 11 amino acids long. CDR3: CASSAGEELFF. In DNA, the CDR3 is TGTGCCAGCAGCGCAGGCGAGGAGCTGTTTTTT.

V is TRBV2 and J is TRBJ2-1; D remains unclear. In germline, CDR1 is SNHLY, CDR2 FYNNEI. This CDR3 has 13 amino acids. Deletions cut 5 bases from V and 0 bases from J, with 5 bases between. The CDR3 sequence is CASSPISYNEQFF. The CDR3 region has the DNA TGTGCCAGCAGTCCTATCTCCTACAATGAGCAGTTCTTC.

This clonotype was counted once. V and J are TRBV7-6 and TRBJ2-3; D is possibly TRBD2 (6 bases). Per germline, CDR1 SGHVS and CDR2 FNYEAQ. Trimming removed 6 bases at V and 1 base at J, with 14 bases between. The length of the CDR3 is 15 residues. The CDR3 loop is CASRPGGTGTDTQYF. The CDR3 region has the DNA TGTGCCAGCAGACCAGGTGGGACTGGCACAGATACGCAGTATTTT.

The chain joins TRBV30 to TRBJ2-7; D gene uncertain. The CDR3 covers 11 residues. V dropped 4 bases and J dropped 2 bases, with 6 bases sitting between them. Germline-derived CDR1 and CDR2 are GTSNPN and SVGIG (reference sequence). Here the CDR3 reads CAWTDAYEQYF. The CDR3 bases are TGTGCCTGGACGGACGCCTACGAGCAGTACTTC.

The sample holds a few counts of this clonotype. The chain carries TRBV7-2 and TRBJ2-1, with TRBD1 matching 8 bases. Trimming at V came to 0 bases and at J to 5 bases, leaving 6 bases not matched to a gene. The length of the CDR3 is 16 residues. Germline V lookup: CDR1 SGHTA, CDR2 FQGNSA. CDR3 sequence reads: CASSLAGRGRHNEQFF. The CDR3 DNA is TGTGCCAGCAGCTTAGCTGGCAGGGGGCGTCACAATGAGCAGTTCTTC.

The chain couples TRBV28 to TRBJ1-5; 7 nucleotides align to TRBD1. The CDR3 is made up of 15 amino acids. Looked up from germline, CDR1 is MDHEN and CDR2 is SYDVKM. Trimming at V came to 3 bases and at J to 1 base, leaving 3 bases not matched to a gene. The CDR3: CASSLTGTSNQPQHF. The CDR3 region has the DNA TGTGCCAGCAGTTTGACAGGGACAAGCAATCAGCCCCAGCATTTT.

The DNA for the CDR3 is TGTGCCAGCAGTTACTCAACAGGGTCCGGCTATGGCTACACCTTC. It is translated as CASSYSTGSGYGYTF. V and J are TRBV6-5 and TRBJ1-2; D is perhaps TRBD1 (6 bases). The germline CDR1 and CDR2 sequences are MNHEY and SVGAGI. V lost 0 bases, J lost 4 bases, and 12 bases lay in between. The CDR3 runs 15 residues.

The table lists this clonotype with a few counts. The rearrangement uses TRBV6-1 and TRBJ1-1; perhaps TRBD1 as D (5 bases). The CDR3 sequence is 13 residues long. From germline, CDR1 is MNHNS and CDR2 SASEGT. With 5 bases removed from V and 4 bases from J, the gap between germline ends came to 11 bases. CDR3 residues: CASSLEGSTEAFF. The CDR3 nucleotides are TGTGCCAGCAGTTTGGAGGGGAGCACTGAAGCTTTCTTT.

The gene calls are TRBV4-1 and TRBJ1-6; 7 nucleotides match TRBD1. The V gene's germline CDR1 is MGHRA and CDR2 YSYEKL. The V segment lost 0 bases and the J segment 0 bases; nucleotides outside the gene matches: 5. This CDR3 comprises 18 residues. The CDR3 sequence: CASSQDGQESSYNSPLHF. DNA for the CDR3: TGCGCCAGCAGCCAAGACGGACAGGAGAGCTCCTATAATTCACCCCTCCACTTT.

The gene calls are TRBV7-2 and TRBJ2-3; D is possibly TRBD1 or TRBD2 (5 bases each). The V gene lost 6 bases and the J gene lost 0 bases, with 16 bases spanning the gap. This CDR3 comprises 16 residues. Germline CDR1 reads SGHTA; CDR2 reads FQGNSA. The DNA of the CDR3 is TGTGCCAGCAGTTGGCTCGGGACCACTAGCACAGATACGCAGTATTTT. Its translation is CASSWLGTTSTDTQYF.

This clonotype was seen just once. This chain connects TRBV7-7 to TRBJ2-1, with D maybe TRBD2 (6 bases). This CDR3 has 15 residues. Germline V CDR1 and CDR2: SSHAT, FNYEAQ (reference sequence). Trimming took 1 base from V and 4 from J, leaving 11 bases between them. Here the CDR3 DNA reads TGTGCCAGCAGCTTAGGACTAGTCCGTTACAATGAGCAGTTCTTC. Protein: CASSLGLVRYNEQFF.